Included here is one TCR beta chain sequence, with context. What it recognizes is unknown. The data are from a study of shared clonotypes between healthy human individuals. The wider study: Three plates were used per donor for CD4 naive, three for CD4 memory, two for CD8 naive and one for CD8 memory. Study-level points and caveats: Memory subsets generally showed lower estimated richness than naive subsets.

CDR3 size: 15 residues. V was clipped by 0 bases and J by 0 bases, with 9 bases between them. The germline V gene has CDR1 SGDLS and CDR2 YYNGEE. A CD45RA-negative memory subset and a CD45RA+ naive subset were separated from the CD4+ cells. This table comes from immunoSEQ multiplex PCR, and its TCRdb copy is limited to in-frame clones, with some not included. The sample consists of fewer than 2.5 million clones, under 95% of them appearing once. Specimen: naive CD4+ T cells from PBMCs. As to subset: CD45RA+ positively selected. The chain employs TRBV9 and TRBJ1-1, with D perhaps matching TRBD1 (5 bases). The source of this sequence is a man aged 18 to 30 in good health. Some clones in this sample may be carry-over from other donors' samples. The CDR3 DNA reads TGTGCCAGCAGCGTAGGGGGGAGTGTGAACACTGAAGCTTTCTTT. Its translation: CASSVGGSVNTEAFF.